This T cell receptor (beta chain) was identified during a study of PD-L1 blockade in urothelial cancer. At the level of the study: Atezolizumab, begun by patients in the mid-2010s, was given at 1,200 mg intravenously every 3 weeks. Blood analysis took place 3 weeks (second dose) and 6 weeks after treatment start.

Comments on this clone: What it binds is not known.

Time point specified: pretreatment peripheral blood. The patients had locally advanced or metastatic urothelial carcinoma. Study-wide results and caveats: Those with durable benefit had larger increases in tumor-associated blood clones at 3 weeks.

The CDR3 consists of 14 residues. Germline-derived CDR1 and CDR2 are GTSNPN and SVGIG (reference sequence). Between the trimmed V and J ends, which lost 4 bases and 5 bases, there was a span of 17 bases. Measured with immunoSEQ multiplex PCR; TCRdb has only the in-frame clones, and not every one. The sample lists tens of thousands of clones; 70% to 90% were seen once. The sequenced sample was PBMCs, obtained around atezolizumab (anti-PD-L1) treatment. The TCR originated in a woman of 80 years or more with urothelial cancer. This chain uses TRBV30 with TRBJ1-1; D is possibly TRBD1 (6 bases). As DNA, the CDR3 is TGTGCCTGGAACCTGAGGAACAGGGAAACTGAAGCTTTCTTT. Translated, it gives CAWNLRNRETEAFF.